The source of this T cell receptor (beta chain) is a study of metastatic and nonmetastatic thyroid tumors. Through MiXCR, TCRdb re-clonotyped the PCR reads. The sample has 30,000 to 40,000 clones; 33% are singletons. The CDR3 contains 15 residues. CDR1 is MNHEY, CDR2 SVGEGT, per germline. Each patient went into thyroid surgery without having received any treatment. This clone was seen more than once but under ten times. An end of the junction does not agree with germline; a read error may underlie this. This sequence was found in a female donor with papillary thyroid cancer or a benign thyroid nodule (not recorded which). Some clones in this sample may be carry-over from other donors' samples. This chain joins TRBV6-2 or TRBV6-3 and TRBJ2-1; the D gene is possibly TRBD2 (6 bases). The source material was tumor tissue. The CDR3 coding sequence is TGTGCCAGCAGTTACTCTAGCGGCTCCTACGATGAGCAGTTCTTC. The encoded protein is CASSYSSGSYDEQFF.